This T cell receptor beta chain was observed in a study of T cell responses to AZD1222 COVID-19 vaccine. Points on this clone: What it recognizes is unknown.

Study conclusions and caveats: Just 6 or 7 people given AZD1222 tested seropositive at baseline. A mostly white British donor set with more females was recruited, and clonal diversity was possibly underestimated. Repertoire samples came only from after the peak T cell response. Reportedly, nearly half of unique spike TCRs recognized epitopes outside B.1.351/B.1.1.7 mutations.

Sequencing used immunoSEQ multiplex PCR; TCRdb keeps in-frame clones, though not all of them. The sample includes under 200,000 clones, about 92% of them seen just once. The CDR3 is 16 amino acids. From germline, CDR1 is ENHRY and CDR2 SYGVKD. V was cut by 0 bases and J by 3 bases, with 14 bases left in between. The chain recombines TRBV10-3 with TRBJ1-1; possible D gene TRBD1, 6 bases. The origin of this receptor is an adult who received the MenACWY meningococcal vaccine as a control. This material consisted of peripheral blood, taken 28 days after the second dose of the MenACWY control vaccine. The CDR3 region is CAISESYQGTYTEAFF. The CDR3 nucleotides read TGTGCCATCAGTGAGTCATATCAGGGGACCTACACTGAAGCTTTCTTT.